The 22 T cell receptor beta chains below all came from one sample that was sequenced in a study of T cell responses to AZD1222 COVID-19 vaccine. Clones were sequenced by immunoSEQ multiplex PCR, and TCRdb holds only the in-frame ones, with some missing. The sample has 50,000 or so clones, around 89% seen once. The sequencing used peripheral blood, collected 28 days after the second AZD1222 dose. These receptors were taken from an adult who received the AZD1222 COVID-19 vaccine.

The chain couples TRBV12-3 or TRBV12-4 to TRBJ1-5; no clear D. CDR3 length: 13 amino acids. The ends were cut back, 3 bases at V and 6 bases at J, with 9 bases in the middle. The CDR3 sequence: CASSLKVTQPQHF. CDR3 in DNA: TGTGCCAGCAGTTTGAAAGTTACTCAGCCCCAGCATTTT.

This chain joins TRBV7-9 and TRBJ1-1; the D gene is possibly TRBD1 (5 bases). Trimming removed 5 bases from V and 1 base from J, with 8 bases in between. CDR3 size: 13 residues. Germline CDR1 and CDR2: SEHNR and FQNEAQ (reference sequence). DNA for the CDR3: TGTGCCAGCAGCGAGGACAAGAACACTGAAGCTTTCTTT. This translates into CASSEDKNTEAFF.

V usage is TRBV24-1 and J usage is TRBJ2-1; perhaps TRBD2 as D (7 bases). The ends were cut back, 9 bases at V and 5 bases at J, with 16 bases in the middle. The length of the CDR3 is 14 residues. From germline, CDR1 is KGHDR and CDR2 SFDVKD. The chain's CDR3 is CATGGREYNNEQFF. For the CDR3, the DNA is TGTGCCACCGGGGGGCGGGAGTACAACAATGAGCAGTTCTTC.

The rearrangement joins TRBV10-3 to TRBJ2-5, with 12 positions matching TRBD2. V was clipped by 10 bases and J by 6 bases; unmatched bases: 6. Germline V CDR1 and CDR2: ENHRY, SYGVKD. The length of the CDR3 is 13 residues. For the CDR3, the DNA is TGTGCCAGCCAGACTAGCGGGGGAAAGACCCAGTACTTC. Amino acid sequence: CASQTSGGKTQYF.

The CDR3 sequence is CASSRAEPYEQYF. The CDR3 DNA follows: TGCGCCAGCAGCAGGGCGGAGCCCTACGAGCAGTACTTC. The gene calls are TRBV5-1 and TRBJ2-7; unclear D gene. V lost 4 bases and J 2 bases, leaving 10 bases between the germline ends. Germline CDR1 reads SGHRS; CDR2 reads YFSETQ. The CDR3 is 13 residues long.

The CDR3 spells CASSNPGLANTGELFF. The CDR3 nucleotides are TGTGCCAGCAGCAACCCCGGCTTAGCGAACACCGGGGAGCTGTTTTTT. The gene calls are TRBV7-3 and TRBJ2-2, with D uncertain. The CDR3 sequence is 16 residues long. Per the germline V gene, CDR1 is SGHTA and CDR2 is FQGTGA. Trimming took off 5 bases at V and 0 bases at J, with 13 bases between the two ends.

A few counts support this clone. The rearrangement links TRBV3-1 (or the pseudogene TRBV3-2) to TRBJ2-7; a weak D match, TRBD1 (7 bases). The CDR3 consists of 14 residues. V shed 11 bases and J shed 3 bases, with 20 bases lying between them. Germline-derived CDR1 and CDR2 are LGHDT and YNNKEL (reference sequence). The CDR3 DNA is TGTGCCTCAGGGCGGGCAGGGGGGTTCTACGAGCAGTACTTC. Protein: CASGRAGGFYEQYF.

The chain recombines TRBV6-5 with TRBJ1-2; 12 bases align to TRBD1. This CDR3 is built from 15 residues. V lost 0 bases and J lost 6; bases outside the gene matches: 2. From germline, CDR1 is MNHEY and CDR2 SVGAGI. CDR3 in amino acids: CASSYSGQGAHGYTF. For the CDR3, the DNA is TGTGCCAGCAGTTACTCGGGACAGGGGGCCCATGGCTACACCTTC.

The chain combines TRBV5-4 with TRBJ1-2; D possibly corresponds to TRBD1 (6 bases). Germline-derived CDR1 and CDR2 are SGHNT and YYREEE (reference sequence). With 1 base removed from V and 10 bases from J, the gap between germline ends came to 17 bases. CDR3 length equals 14 residues. This CDR3 is CASSLRGTSPFYTF. Written as DNA, the CDR3 is TGTGCCAGCAGCTTGAGGGGGACATCCCCTTTCTACACCTTC.

J is TRBJ2-3 and V is TRBV7-2; a possible D gene is TRBD1 (6 bases). The CDR3 runs to 15 residues. Germline CDR1 reads SGHTA; CDR2 reads FQGNSA. Trimming cost V 6 bases and J 2 bases, with 15 bases left between them. The CDR3 loop is CASRSGVWDTDTQYF. The CDR3 DNA is TGTGCCAGCAGATCAGGGGTTTGGGACACAGATACGCAGTATTTT.

V is TRBV11-1 and J is TRBJ1-6, with TRBD1 matching over 9 bases. V shed 5 bases, J shed 7 bases, and the junction held 6 bases outside the gene matches. The CDR3 sequence is 15 residues long. Germline V gives CDR1 SGHAT, CDR2 FQDESV (reference sequence). DNA of the CDR3: TGTGCCAGCAGCAAACAGGGGGCGCGGAATTCACCCCTCCACTTT. Translated, it gives CASSKQGARNSPLHF.

The chain joins TRBV7-2 to TRBJ2-2; D possibly corresponds to TRBD1 (6 bases). CDR3 length: 15 residues. CDR1 is SGHTA and CDR2 is FQGNSA in the germline V gene. Trimming left V 0 bases short and J 4 bases short, with 9 bases between. CDR3 protein: CASSLALGGTGELFF. CDR3 sequence (DNA): TGTGCCAGCAGCTTAGCGCTAGGGGGCACCGGGGAGCTGTTTTTT. Complete variable domain (other parts from reference TRBV7-2 and TRBJ2-2): GAGVSQSPSNKVTEKGKDVELRCDPISGHTALYWYRQSLGQGLEFLIYFQGNSAPDKSGLPSDRFSAERTGGSVSTLTIQRTQQEDSAVYLCASSLALGGTGELFFGEGSRLTVL.

V gene TRBV7-2 combines with J gene TRBJ2-5, with TRBD2 matching over 10 bases. The V and J ends lost 2 bases and 5 bases, in that order; junction bases with no gene match: 5. From germline, CDR1 is SGHTA and CDR2 FQGNSA. The CDR3 runs 15 residues. CDR3 in amino acids: CASSLLAGVSETQYF. The CDR3 coding sequence is TGTGCCAGCAGCTTACTAGCGGGAGTCTCCGAGACCCAGTACTTC.

The chain joins TRBV7-9 to TRBJ1-4; D is ambiguous. CDR1 SEHNR and CDR2 FQNEAQ come from the germline V gene (reference sequence). Trimming cost V 1 base and J 14 bases, with 11 bases left between them. This CDR3 comprises 12 residues. The CDR3 here is CASSLDGYGLFF. The CDR3 nucleotides are TGTGCCAGCAGCTTAGACGGGTACGGTCTGTTTTTT.

This chain links TRBV11-3 with TRBJ2-3; no clear D gene. This CDR3 has 13 residues. Trimming stripped 3 bases from V and 6 bases from J, with 10 bases between. Germline loops: CDR1 SGHNT, CDR2 YENEEA. This CDR3 is CASSLGRMDTQYF. The CDR3 DNA is TGTGCCAGCAGCTTGGGCAGAATGGATACGCAGTATTTT.

V usage is TRBV23-1 and J usage is TRBJ1-2; no clear D gene. TRBV23-1 is recorded as an ORF, its role being uncertain. Deletions cut 3 bases from V and 0 bases from J, with 14 bases between. This CDR3 has 16 amino acids. The CDR3 spells CASSHHPTGPNYGYTF. Here the CDR3 DNA reads TGCGCCAGCAGTCATCACCCGACTGGGCCTAACTATGGCTACACCTTC.

This clone has just one count. The chain links TRBV29-1 to TRBJ1-2, with a possible D match to TRBD1 (6 bases). CDR3 length: 14 residues. From germline, CDR1 is SQVTM and CDR2 ANQGSEA. Trimming pared 4 bases from V and 2 bases from J, leaving 14 bases between. In nucleotides, the CDR3 is TGCAGCGTTGGCGGATTGCAGGGGAACTATGGCTACACCTTC. This gives the protein CSVGGLQGNYGYTF.

The chain combines TRBV27 with TRBJ1-6; D remains ambiguous. This CDR3 has 13 residues. Per the germline V gene, CDR1 is MNHEY and CDR2 is SMNVEV (reference sequence). V was clipped by 3 bases and J by 7 bases, with 7 bases between them. The CDR3 sequence is CASSFMENSPLHF. As DNA, the CDR3 is TGTGCCAGCAGTTTTATGGAGAATTCACCCCTCCACTTT.

This sequence joins TRBV10-3 and TRBJ2-1; 11 nucleotides align to TRBD2. There are 13 residues in the CDR3. The ends lost 9 bases at V and 9 bases at J; junction bases unmatched: 7. CDR1 is ENHRY and CDR2 is SYGVKD in the germline V gene. The CDR3 bases are TGTGCCATATTAGCGGGGGGGGACGGTGAGCAGTTCTTC. This codes for CAILAGGDGEQFF.

This clone was seen a single time. The chain has TRBV7-8 and TRBJ2-1, with a tentative D call TRBD1 (5 bases). Germline CDR1 SGHVS, CDR2 FQNEAQ. CDR3 length equals 16 residues. V was cut by 1 base and J by 0 bases, with 10 bases left in between. The CDR3 DNA reads as TGTGCCAGCAGCTTAGGACAGCCAAGCTCCTACAATGAGCAGTTCTTC. This gives the protein CASSLGQPSSYNEQFF.

A single count supports this clone. The CDR3 coding sequence is TGTGCCAGCAGCCCGATCGGACAGGGGGTGAATGAGCAGTTCTTC. This codes for CASSPIGQGVNEQFF. The rearrangement uses TRBV7-2 and TRBJ2-1; 10 nucleotides align to TRBD1. Trimming at V came to 5 bases and at J to 7 bases, leaving 8 bases not matched to a gene. Per germline, CDR1 SGHTA and CDR2 FQGNSA. The CDR3 has 15 residues. Using reference TRBV7-2 and TRBJ2-1 for the parts outside the CDR3, the full variable domain is GAGVSQSPSNKVTEKGKDVELRCDPISGHTALYWYRQSLGQGLEFLIYFQGNSAPDKSGLPSDRFSAERTGGSVSTLTIQRTQQEDSAVYLCASSPIGQGVNEQFFGPGTRLTVL.

The CDR3 bases are TGTGCCAGCAGCTTGAGATGGTTCTCTGGAAACACCATATATTTT. It is translated as CASSLRWFSGNTIYF. This chain connects TRBV7-8 to TRBJ1-3, with no clear D. This CDR3 region has 15 residues. CDR1 is SGHVS and CDR2 is FQNEAQ in the germline V gene. The V gene lost 3 bases and the J gene lost 0 bases, with 9 bases spanning the gap.